This TCR beta chain came from a study of cytomegalovirus exposure and HLA in healthy donors. The PCR made use of 60 Vbeta and 13 Jbeta primers. Sequenced by immunoSEQ multiplex PCR; TCRdb stores in-frame clones only, minus some. The sample carries about 60,000 clones, about 67% recorded once. CDR1 is SGHRS and CDR2 is YFSETQ in the germline V gene. The CDR3 loop spans 16 amino acids. Trimming at V came to 3 bases and at J to 2 bases, leaving 6 bases not matched to a gene. Notes on the study in general: Later work found most CMV-associated TCR beta chains apparently HLA-restricted. Owing to their indistinguishability, certain V segments, notably TRBV6-2 and TRBV6-3, were excluded. Later analysis showed TCR association rates varying by HLA locus, highest for DRB1 and lowest for HLA-C. Cytomegalovirus-associated TCR beta chains were listed, numbering 150 to 200.

In this sample, this clone turned up a few times. Its cognate antigen is unknown. The source material was PBMCs. V and J are TRBV5-1 and TRBJ2-7, with 12 bases identical to TRBD2. The receptor comes from a middle-aged man in good health and CMV-seropositive. DNA of the CDR3: TGCGCCAGCAGCTCGTCTAGCGGGGGGGAAACCTACGAGCAGTACTTC. It codes for CASSSSSGGETYEQYF. The variable domain in full, completed from reference TRBV5-1 and TRBJ2-7, reads KAGVTQTPRYLIKTRGQQVTLSCSPISGHRSVSWYQQTPGQGLQFLFEYFSETQRNKGNFPGRFSGRQFSNSRSEMNVSTLELGDSALYLCASSSSSGGETYEQYFGPGTRLTVT.